What follows are 7 T cell receptor beta chains derived from one specimen sequenced in a study of T cell responses to AZD1222 COVID-19 vaccine. The repertoire was sequenced with immunoSEQ multiplex PCR; TCRdb's copy has only in-frame clones and lacks some. The table lists approximately 30,000 clones, roughly 78% of them singletons. The input for sequencing was peripheral blood, taken on day 0 of AZD1222 vaccination. Receptor source: an adult in good health.

The CDR3 DNA follows: TGTGCCAGCAGCTTGGACGGGACGTTCGCTGGAAACACCATATATTTT. This encodes CASSLDGTFAGNTIYF. The genes are TRBV5-5 and TRBJ1-3; tentatively, D is TRBD1 (5 bases). The CDR3 covers 16 residues. The V end was cut by 0 bases, the J end by 2 bases, with 12 bases between. Germline V gene data show CDR1 as SGHKS and CDR2 as YYEKEE (reference sequence). The full variable domain, its missing parts supplied by reference TRBV5-5 and TRBJ1-3, is DAGVTQSPTHLIKTRGQQVTLRCSPISGHKSVSWYQQVLGQGPQFIFQYYEKEERGRGNFPDRFSARQFPNYSSELNVNALLLGDSALYLCASSLDGTFAGNTIYFGEGSWLTVV.

This chain joins TRBV4-2 and TRBJ2-3; 10 nucleotides line up with TRBD2. Germline-derived CDR1 and CDR2 are LGHNA and YNFKEQ. This CDR3 is built from 16 residues. The junction had 7 bases not matched to a gene; V was cut back by 4 bases and J by 3 bases. CDR3 in DNA: TGTGCCAGCAGCCCGAGGGCTAGCGGGAGTACAGATACGCAGTATTTT. Amino acid sequence: CASSPRASGSTDTQYF.

The chain links TRBV4-1 to TRBJ1-5, with no clear D. CDR3 size: 15 residues. Looked up from germline, CDR1 is MGHRA and CDR2 is YSYEKL. Trimming removed 0 bases from V and 5 bases from J, with 11 bases in between. The CDR3 reads CASSQDVTLHQPQHF. CDR3 sequence (DNA): TGCGCCAGCAGCCAAGATGTCACACTCCATCAGCCCCAGCATTTT.

The chain is built from TRBV3-1 (or the pseudogene TRBV3-2) and TRBJ2-5, with 11 nucleotides matching TRBD2. V shed 5 bases, J shed 7 bases, and the junction held 9 bases outside the gene matches. The CDR3 extends over 15 amino acids. CDR1 LGHDT and CDR2 YNNKEL come from the germline V gene (reference sequence). CDR3 bases: TGTGCCAGCAGCTTTACTAGCGGGGGTTGGGGGACCCAGTACTTC. Amino acids: CASSFTSGGWGTQYF.

This clone was seen more than once but under ten times. This sequence joins TRBV24-1 and TRBJ2-2, with D possibly being TRBD2 (5 bases). This CDR3 is 14 amino acids long. V was shortened by 0 bases and J by 4 bases, with 5 bases between the two germline ends. CDR1 is KGHDR, CDR2 SFDVKD, per germline. In DNA form, the CDR3 reads TGTGCCACCAGTGATTTGGGGAGCACCGGGGAGCTGTTTTTT. Protein product: CATSDLGSTGELFF.

The rearrangement links TRBV5-4 to TRBJ2-3; TRBD1 agrees at 7 bases. The CDR3 is 15 amino acids. Losses at the gene ends were 4 bases for V and 0 bases for J; bases not matched to a gene: 5. The germline gives CDR1 SGHNT, CDR2 YYREEE (reference sequence). In DNA form, the CDR3 reads TGTGCCAGCAGCATGGGACAGCCCAGCACAGATACGCAGTATTTT. It translates to CASSMGQPSTDTQYF.

This chain connects TRBV6-1 to TRBJ2-7; 8 nucleotides align to TRBD2. The CDR3 loop spans 16 amino acids. V gave up 1 base and J gave up 3 bases; unmatched junction bases: 8. CDR1 and CDR2 (germline): MNHNS, SASEGT. The CDR3 spells CASSEDGSGRNYEQYV. CDR3 sequence (DNA): TGTGCCAGCAGTGAAGACGGCAGCGGGAGAAACTACGAGCAGTACGTC.